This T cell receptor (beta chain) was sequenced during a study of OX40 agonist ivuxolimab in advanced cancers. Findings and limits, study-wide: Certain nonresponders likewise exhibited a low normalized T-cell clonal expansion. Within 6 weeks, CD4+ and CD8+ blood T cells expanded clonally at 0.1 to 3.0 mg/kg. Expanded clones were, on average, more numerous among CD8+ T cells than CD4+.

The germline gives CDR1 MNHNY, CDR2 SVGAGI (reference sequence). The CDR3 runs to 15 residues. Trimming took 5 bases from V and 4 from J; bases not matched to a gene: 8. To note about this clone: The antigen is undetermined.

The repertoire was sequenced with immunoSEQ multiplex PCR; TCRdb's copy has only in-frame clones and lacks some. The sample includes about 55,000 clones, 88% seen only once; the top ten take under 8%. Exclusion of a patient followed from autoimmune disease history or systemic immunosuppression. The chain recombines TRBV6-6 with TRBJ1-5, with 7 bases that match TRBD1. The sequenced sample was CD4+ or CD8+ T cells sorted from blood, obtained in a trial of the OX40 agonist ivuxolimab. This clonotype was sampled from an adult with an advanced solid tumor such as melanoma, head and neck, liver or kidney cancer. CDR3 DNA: TGTGCCAGCAGTCGGGACAGCACCACTAATCAGCCCCAGCATTTT. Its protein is CASSRDSTTNQPQHF.